These 23 T cell receptor beta chains originate from one sample sequenced in a study of OX40 agonist ivuxolimab in advanced cancers. Sequencing was performed with immunoSEQ multiplex PCR; in TCRdb, only in-frame clones are kept and a portion is missing. The table records roughly 80,000 clones, roughly 91% of them present only once. The starting material was CD4+ or CD8+ T cells sorted from blood, obtained in a trial of the OX40 agonist ivuxolimab. The receptor set was obtained from an adult with an advanced solid tumor such as melanoma, head and neck, liver or kidney cancer.

V and J are TRBV11-2 and TRBJ2-6; D not resolved. The CDR3 length is 16 residues. Between the trimmed V and J ends, which lost 1 base and 0 bases, there was a span of 7 bases. Germline V lookup: CDR1 SGHAT, CDR2 FQNNGV. The CDR3 DNA reads TGTGCCAGCAGCTTAGGGTTGGCCTCTGGGGCCAACGTCCTGACTTTC. It specifies CASSLGLASGANVLTF.

The chain has TRBV19 and TRBJ1-2; D is undetermined. V gave up 5 bases and J gave up 7 bases, with 14 bases separating them. This CDR3 has 13 amino acids. The germline V gene has CDR1 LNHDA and CDR2 SQIVND (reference sequence). CDR3 protein: CASSPQTGSGYTF. In DNA form, the CDR3 reads TGTGCCAGTAGTCCTCAAACCGGATCTGGCTACACCTTC.

The rearrangement joins TRBV29-1 to TRBJ1-1, with D uncertain. The V gene's germline CDR1 is SQVTM and CDR2 ANQGSEA. The CDR3 loop spans 13 amino acids. CDR3 protein: CTTQAHRNTEAFF. The CDR3 DNA reads TGCACTACCCAAGCCCACAGGAACACTGAAGCTTTCTTT.

The J gene is TRBJ1-2, the V gene TRBV5-3; TRBD1 agrees at 7 bases. TRBV5-3 is an ORF, and what it does is uncertain. V lost 5 bases and J lost 0; bases outside the gene matches: 7. The CDR3 is 15 amino acids. The CDR3 coding sequence is TGTGCCAGAAGGGATAGGGACAGCGCTAACTATGGCTACACCTTC. It is translated as CARRDRDSANYGYTF.

The V and J genes are TRBV9 and TRBJ1-2, with unresolved D. The CDR3 covers 12 residues. Germline CDR1 reads SGDLS; CDR2 reads YYNGEE. Trimming cost V 4 bases and J 8 bases, with 12 bases left between them. CDR3 residues: CASSPALGGYTF. The CDR3 DNA reads as TGTGCCAGCAGCCCCGCGTTAGGGGGCTACACCTTC.

V is TRBV19 and J is TRBJ2-3; D possibly corresponds to TRBD2 (5 bases). CDR1 is LNHDA and CDR2 is SQIVND in the germline V gene (reference sequence). The CDR3 is 13 amino acids. V dropped 1 base and J dropped 5 bases, with 7 bases sitting between them. The CDR3 nucleotides read TGTGCCAGTAGTATAGTAGGAGGAGATACGCAGTATTTT. This codes for CASSIVGGDTQYF.

The V and J genes are TRBV6-4 and TRBJ2-3, with 8 bases matching TRBD1. Germline-derived CDR1 and CDR2 are MRHNA and SNTAGT. This CDR3 is built from 15 residues. J gave up 3 bases and V 7 bases, and 9 bases lay outside the gene matches. The CDR3 sequence is CASKDQGAITDTQYF. In nucleotides, the CDR3 is TGTGCCAGCAAAGATCAGGGGGCAATAACAGATACGCAGTATTTT.

As concerns this clone: The junction and the germline gene differ at one end; a read error may be behind it. This chain links TRBV5-4 with TRBJ2-7; perhaps TRBD1 as D (7 bases). The CDR3 sequence is 15 residues long. CDR1 and CDR2 (germline): SGHNT, YYREEE (reference sequence). DNA of the CDR3: TGTGCCAGCAGCCCTGGGACAGCGGGCTCCCACGAGCAGTACTTC. Amino acid sequence: CASSPGTAGSHEQYF.

The rearrangement links TRBV5-1 to TRBJ2-3, with 9 bases fitting TRBD2. This CDR3 is 16 amino acids long. V lost 0 bases, J lost 5 bases, and 7 bases stayed unmatched. Germline CDR1 and CDR2: SGHRS and YFSETQ. The CDR3 protein is CASSLALAGLQDTQYF. The CDR3 DNA follows: TGCGCCAGCAGCTTGGCACTAGCGGGCCTTCAAGATACGCAGTATTTT.

This rearrangement joins TRBV4-3 to TRBJ1-6; possible D gene TRBD1, 5 bases. This CDR3 comprises 13 residues. Per germline, CDR1 LGHNA and CDR2 YSLEER. Trimming took 1 base from V and 7 from J, leaving 5 bases between them. The CDR3 DNA is TGCGCCAGCAGCCAAGGGACAAATTCACCCCTCCACTTT. Its translation is CASSQGTNSPLHF.

The CDR3 here is CASKPGTGSYEQYF. CDR3 in DNA: TGTGCCAGCAAACCCGGGACAGGGAGCTACGAGCAGTACTTC. The rearrangement links TRBV28 to TRBJ2-7; 9 bases fit TRBD1. Per the germline V gene, CDR1 is MDHEN and CDR2 is SYDVKM. CDR3 size: 14 residues. Trimming took 7 bases from V and 3 from J; bases not matched to a gene: 7.

This sequence joins TRBV7-3 and TRBJ2-3; 9 bases are shared with TRBD1. This CDR3 region has 15 residues. After removal of 1 base from V and 4 bases from J, the junction contained 3 bases not matched to a gene. CDR1 is SGHTA and CDR2 is FQGTGA in the germline V gene. The CDR3 reads CASSLMGQGADTQYF. The CDR3 DNA reads as TGTGCCAGCAGCTTAATGGGACAGGGTGCAGATACGCAGTATTTT.

The rearrangement uses TRBV30 and TRBJ1-5; no definite D call. Trimming shortened V by 0 bases and J by 7 bases, and 13 bases separated the two germline ends. The CDR3 spans 14 residues. In germline, CDR1 is GTSNPN, CDR2 SVGIG (reference sequence). The CDR3 nucleotides read TGTGCCTGGAGTGTGGGCATTCCAGGCCAGCCCCAGCATTTT. It translates to CAWSVGIPGQPQHF.

The chain combines TRBV6-5 with TRBJ2-7; D unresolved. The CDR3 is made up of 12 amino acids. Per germline, CDR1 MNHEY and CDR2 SVGAGI. Trimming pared 2 bases from V and 6 bases from J, leaving 8 bases between. The CDR3 loop is CASSYEGREQYF. CDR3 coding DNA: TGTGCCAGCAGTTACGAAGGGCGCGAGCAGTACTTC.

This sequence joins TRBV18 and TRBJ1-1, with a tentative D call TRBD1 (5 bases). This CDR3 spans 14 amino acids. Deletions cut 3 bases from V and 0 bases from J, with 8 bases between. Germline V CDR1 and CDR2: KGHSH, LQKENI. The CDR3: CASSPQGLNTEAFF. The CDR3 bases are TGTGCCAGCTCACCTCAGGGTTTGAACACTGAAGCTTTCTTT.

This chain joins TRBV5-6 and TRBJ1-1; D possibly corresponds to TRBD1 (6 bases). This CDR3 has 14 amino acids. Germline V lookup: CDR1 SGHDT, CDR2 YYEEEE. Trimming removed 2 bases at V and 1 base at J, with 9 bases between. CDR3 sequence reads: CASSFRGGNTEAFF. CDR3 DNA: TGTGCCAGCAGCTTCAGGGGAGGGAACACTGAAGCTTTCTTT.

J is TRBJ2-1 and V is TRBV6-5; 10 bases agree with TRBD1. Germline CDR1 MNHEY, CDR2 SVGAGI. Trimming cost V 4 bases and J 7 bases; bases outside gene matches: 4. This CDR3 contains 14 residues. This chain's CDR3 is CASSSGTGANEQFF. The DNA for the CDR3 is TGTGCCAGCAGTTCTGGGACAGGGGCAAATGAGCAGTTCTTC.

The chain uses TRBV10-1 and TRBJ1-6, with D perhaps matching TRBD1 (5 bases). Germline V gene data show CDR1 as WNHNN and CDR2 as SYGVQD (reference sequence). V was pared by 4 bases and J by 4 bases, with 5 bases between. CDR3 length equals 13 residues. For the CDR3, the DNA is TGCGCCAGCAGTGGACAGTATAATTCACCCCTCCACTTT. This encodes CASSGQYNSPLHF.

The chain is built from TRBV4-1 and TRBJ2-1, with D possibly being TRBD1 or TRBD2 (5 bases each). V lost 4 bases, J lost 8 bases, and 21 bases lay in between. The germline CDR1 and CDR2 sequences are MGHRA and YSYEKL. The CDR3 is made up of 16 amino acids. The CDR3 DNA is TGCGCCAGCAGCCGCCCGGGGCGGCCCTCTGGCGATGAGCAGTTCTTC. Amino acids: CASSRPGRPSGDEQFF.

The V and J genes are TRBV6-4 and TRBJ1-5; 9 bases agree with TRBD1. Trimming took 6 bases from V and 4 from J; bases not matched to a gene: 4. The CDR3 has 14 amino acids. Per germline, CDR1 MRHNA and CDR2 SNTAGT. In DNA form, the CDR3 reads TGTGCCAGCAGAGGACAGGGGCGGAATCAGCCCCAGCATTTT. As protein: CASRGQGRNQPQHF.

V usage is TRBV5-1 and J usage is TRBJ1-5; D ambiguous. The germline V and J ends were trimmed by 2 bases and 2 bases, with 20 bases remaining between them. Germline CDR1 reads SGHRS; CDR2 reads YFSETQ. This CDR3 region has 18 residues. The CDR3 loop reads CASSFPRPVNLGNQPQHF. The CDR3 DNA follows: TGCGCCAGCAGCTTCCCCCGACCGGTGAACTTAGGCAATCAGCCCCAGCATTTT.

This chain uses TRBV6-5 with TRBJ1-6; 8 bases align to TRBD1. V dropped 7 bases and J dropped 0; count of bases not matched to a gene: 2. This CDR3 is built from 15 residues. Looked up from germline, CDR1 is MNHEY and CDR2 is SVGAGI. The CDR3 is CASIDRGSYNSPLHF. Written as DNA, the CDR3 is TGTGCCAGCATAGACAGGGGCTCCTATAATTCACCCCTCCACTTT.

The gene calls are TRBV29-1 and TRBJ2-1, with 7 bases matching TRBD2. CDR1 and CDR2 (germline): SQVTM, ANQGSEA. The V segment lost 4 bases and the J segment 2 bases; nucleotides outside the gene matches: 8. This CDR3 contains 15 residues. CDR3 DNA: TGCAGCGTTGCAACAGCGGGATCGGCCTACAATGAGCAGTTCTTC. Translated, it gives CSVATAGSAYNEQFF.